Sequencing of this T cell receptor beta chain was carried out in a study of cytomegalovirus exposure and HLA in healthy donors. Study observations and caveats: In a later analysis, an Asian-associated ancestry cluster reportedly showed fewer N-insertions than the approximately 620-donor mean.

J gave up 1 base and V 5 bases, and 5 bases lay outside the gene matches. CDR1 and CDR2 (germline): SEHNR, FQNEAQ (reference sequence). The CDR3 sequence is 15 residues long. On this clone: Its matching antigen is unknown.

60 Vbeta and 13 Jbeta primers were used in PCR. The method was immunoSEQ multiplex PCR; TCRdb's version includes in-frame clones alone and lacks a portion of them. The sample shows over 120,000 clones, just under 85% of them seen only once. The origin of this receptor is a man aged 25-40 years in good health and CMV-seropositive. Sequencing was done on a sample of PBMCs. The genes are TRBV7-9 and TRBJ2-3; 8 bases are a match to TRBD1. The CDR3 reads CASSPRGRGTDTQYF. In DNA, the CDR3 is TGTGCCAGCAGCCCCAGGGGGCGCGGCACAGATACGCAGTATTTT.